Listed below are T cell receptor beta chains from one sample, sequenced in a study of tumor-infiltrating lymphocytes in localized non-small cell lung cancer. Sequencing used immunoSEQ multiplex PCR; TCRdb keeps in-frame clones, though not all of them. The profile shows approximately 9,900 clones, roughly 71% of them singletons. The specimen sequenced was lung tumor tissue. These receptors were taken from a human donor with non-small cell lung cancer. CDR3s include the opening cysteine and the closing phenylalanine or tryptophan. A D gene is named only where the DNA matches it firmly. Rows give clone size only sometimes, using once, few, many, or a class for an expanded clone.

J gene: TRBJ1-4; clone size: NA; V gene: TRBV7-8; D gene: TRBD1; CDR3 DNA: TGTGCCAGCAGCCAAAGCCGGGACAGATCTAATGAAAAACTGTTTTTT; CDR3 protein: CASSQSRDRSNEKLFF
J gene: TRBJ1-2; clone size: NA; V gene: TRBV6-1; D gene: TRBD1; CDR3 DNA: TGTGCCAGCAGTGAAGAGAGTAACAGGGGGCGTATCGTGCTCTATGGCTACACCTTC; CDR3 protein: CASSEESNRGRIVLYGYTF
J gene: TRBJ1-5; clone size: NA; V gene: TRBV10-3; D gene: NA; CDR3 DNA: TGTGCCATCAGTGAGTCGGAGACTACGGCCCAGCATTTT; CDR3 protein: CAISESETTAQHF
J gene: TRBJ1-1; clone size: NA; V gene: TRBV19; D gene: TRBD1; CDR3 DNA: TGTGCCAGTATTCCGGGACAGGGCACTGAAGCTTTCTTT; CDR3 protein: CASIPGQGTEAFF
J gene: TRBJ1-5; clone size: NA; V gene: TRBV4-2; D gene: NA; CDR3 DNA: TGTGCCAGCAGCATAGTCCTCGTGAATCAGCCCCAGCATTTT; CDR3 protein: CASSIVLVNQPQHF
J gene: TRBJ2-7; clone size: NA; V gene: TRBV30; D gene: NA; CDR3 DNA: TGTGCCTGGAGTATCAGGCTCGGTCATACCTACGAGCAGTACTTC; CDR3 protein: CAWSIRLGHTYEQYF
J gene: TRBJ1-6; clone size: NA; V gene: TRBV6-6; D gene: NA; CDR3 DNA: TGTGCCAGCAGTTTTTTGGGGGAAGCGGGGTCACCCCTCCACTTT; CDR3 protein: CASSFLGEAGSPLHF
J gene: TRBJ1-1; clone size: NA; V gene: TRBV10-3; D gene: TRBD1; CDR3 DNA: TGTGCCATCAGGTCGACAGGGGTGAACACTGAAGCTTTCTTT; CDR3 protein: CAIRSTGVNTEAFF
J gene: TRBJ2-7; clone size: few; V gene: TRBV4-2; D gene: TRBD2; CDR3 DNA: TGTGCCAGCAGCCAAGGAGCTAAACATACGAAAACGGCTAGCGGGGTACGTTACGAGCAGTACTTC; CDR3 protein: CASSQGAKHTKTASGVRYEQYF
J gene: TRBJ1-2; clone size: NA; V gene: TRBV7-2; D gene: NA; CDR3 DNA: TGTGCCAGCAGCTCTTACGAGGGGGGGACGGTCCATGGCTACACCTTC; CDR3 protein: CASSSYEGGTVHGYTF
J gene: TRBJ2-1; clone size: NA; V gene: TRBV6-1; D gene: TRBD2; CDR3 DNA: TGTGCCAGCAGTGAAAGGGTCGGACTAGCGGGGGCAGTGCAGTTCTTC; CDR3 protein: CASSERVGLAGAVQFF
J gene: TRBJ1-2; clone size: NA; V gene: TRBV5-1; D gene: NA; CDR3 DNA: TGCGCCAGCAGCTTGGCAGGGAACTATGGCTACACCTTC; CDR3 protein: CASSLAGNYGYTF
J gene: TRBJ1-4; clone size: NA; V gene: TRBV9; D gene: TRBD1; CDR3 DNA: TGTGCCAGCAGCGTAGGGAGGAGGGGGCGAGATGAAAAACTGTTTTTT; CDR3 protein: CASSVGRRGRDEKLFF
J gene: TRBJ1-2; clone size: NA; V gene: TRBV4-1; D gene: NA; CDR3 DNA: TGCGCCAGCAGCCAAGATCCTCCAGGAGATGAGGGCTACACCTTC; CDR3 protein: CASSQDPPGDEGYTF
J gene: TRBJ2-2; clone size: NA; V gene: TRBV30; D gene: TRBD2; CDR3 DNA: TGTGCCTGGGGGAGACTAGCGAACGGGGAGCTGTTTTTT; CDR3 protein: CAWGRLANGELFF
J gene: TRBJ2-3; clone size: NA; V gene: TRBV6-5; D gene: NA; CDR3 DNA: TGTGCCAGCACTCTAAGGCTAGGCACAGATACGCAGTATTTT; CDR3 protein: CASTLRLGTDTQYF